These 18 T cell receptor beta chains were all obtained from the same sample, sequenced in a study of identical twins. MiXCR, run by TCRdb on the 5' RACE reads, gives a single entry per CDR3 protein. This sample has approximately 620,000 distinct CDR3 sequences, with around 8.6% found just once. These data also formed part of another study, on yellow fever vaccine responses in identical twins.

The sequencing input was PBMCs. The source is a woman younger than 35 in good health.

This chain connects TRBV21-1 to TRBJ2-1; TRBD2, the D gene given by the table, was not confirmed from the DNA. TRBV21-1 constitutes a pseudogene. The CDR3 is 15 residues long. For the CDR3, the DNA is TGTGCCAGCAGCAAACCTGCCCTCGCCTACAATGAGCAGTTCTTC. Its translation is CASSKPALAYNEQFF.

This clonotype turned up a few times. The genes are TRBV5-8 and TRBJ2-2, with D possibly called TRBD1 or TRBD2 (6 bases each). CDR3 length: 16 residues. CDR1 is SGHTS and CDR2 is YDEGEE in the germline V gene. The V and J ends lost 3 bases and 4 bases respectively, with 16 bases between them. The CDR3 nucleotides read TGTGCCAGCAGCTGGGGGGCTTCGCCATCCACCGGGGAGCTGTTTTTT. Translation gives CASSWGASPSTGELFF.

This clonotype was found a few times. In nucleotides, the CDR3 is TGTGCCAGCAGTGGACCTACTCTCCAAGAGACCCAGTACTTC. It translates to CASSGPTLQETQYF. The rearrangement joins TRBV2 to TRBJ2-5; D is unclear. Trimming stripped 4 bases from V and 1 base from J, with 10 bases between. The CDR3 contains 14 residues. From germline, CDR1 is SNHLY and CDR2 FYNNEI.

The chain links TRBV5-1 to TRBJ2-7, with a weak D call TRBD1 (5 bases). The CDR3 consists of 15 residues. Trimming removed 2 bases at V and 4 bases at J, with 16 bases between. Germline values: CDR1 SGHRS, CDR2 YFSETQ. CDR3 sequence reads: CASSFISGRGYEQYF. Written as DNA, the CDR3 is TGCGCCAGCAGCTTTATTTCAGGGCGCGGTTACGAGCAGTACTTC.

In its sample, this clonotype was seen a few times. The CDR3 sequence is CASSHGELFF. In DNA form, the CDR3 reads TGTGCCAGCAGCCACGGGGAGCTGTTTTTT. The V call is TRBV7-9, the J call TRBJ2-2; D gene uncertain. Looked up from germline, CDR1 is SEHNR and CDR2 is FQNEAQ (reference sequence). The CDR3 has 10 amino acids. Between the trimmed V and J ends, which lost 5 bases and 7 bases, there was a span of 2 bases.

This clonotype has only a few counts. The V call is TRBV6-1, the J call TRBJ1-6, with 10 bases lining up with TRBD1. The CDR3 contains 15 residues. Trimming at V came to 6 bases and at J to 10 bases, leaving 9 bases not matched to a gene. CDR1 MNHNS and CDR2 SASEGT come from the germline V gene. The DNA of the CDR3 is TGTGCCAGCAGCCTGGACAGGGGGGATCAGTCACCCCTCCACTTT. It yields the protein CASSLDRGDQSPLHF.

This clonotype was seen a handful of times. The CDR3 DNA sequence: TGTGCCAGCAGTTACTCGTTCGGGGGGGCCCTCAATGAGCAGTTCTTC. Translated: CASSYSFGGALNEQFF. V is TRBV6-5 and J is TRBJ2-1; 8 bases are shared with TRBD2. CDR3 size: 16 residues. Germline trimming cut 0 bases from V and 6 bases from J; bases unmatched to any gene: 7. Germline V gene lookup returns CDR1 MNHEY and CDR2 SVGAGI.

This rearrangement joins TRBV29-1 to TRBJ2-5; D is possibly TRBD2 (6 bases). The CDR3 totals 13 residues. V was clipped by 6 bases and J by 4 bases, with 15 bases between them. The germline V gene has CDR1 SQVTM and CDR2 ANQGSEA. CDR3 DNA sequence: TGCAGCGTCGTACACGGGGGAGGAGAGACCCAGTACTTC. It codes for CSVVHGGGETQYF.

The table lists this clonotype with a few counts. This sequence joins TRBV7-9 and TRBJ2-5; D not certain. V gave up 2 bases and J gave up 4 bases, with 11 bases separating them. Germline assignment: CDR1 SEHNR and CDR2 FQNEAQ (reference sequence). There are 14 residues in the CDR3. The CDR3 loop reads CASSLSREGETQYF. The CDR3 nucleotides read TGTGCCAGCAGCTTATCAAGGGAAGGAGAGACCCAGTACTTC.

Only a few counts were recorded for this clonotype. The genes are TRBV28 and TRBJ2-1; possible D gene TRBD2, 6 bases. CDR3 size: 15 residues. The germline gives CDR1 MDHEN, CDR2 SYDVKM. Trimming left V 4 bases short and J 3 bases short, with 13 bases between. Written as DNA, the CDR3 is TGTGCCAGCAGTTATGAGGGACTTAACTACAATGAGCAGTTCTTC. This translates into CASSYEGLNYNEQFF. Variable domain in full (rest from reference TRBV28 and TRBJ2-1): DVKVTQSSRYLVKRTGEKVFLECVQDMDHENMFWYRQDPGLGLRLIYFSYDVKMKEKGDIPEGYSVSREKKERFSLILESASTNQTSMYLCASSYEGLNYNEQFFGPGTRLTVL.

This clonotype turned up a few times. V usage is TRBV6-5 and J usage is TRBJ2-7; D perhaps matches TRBD2 (6 bases). The germline gives CDR1 MNHEY, CDR2 SVGAGI. V gave up 3 bases and J gave up 0 bases, with 15 bases separating them. This CDR3 comprises 16 residues. This chain's CDR3 is CASSYSPRGSSYEQYF. Written as DNA, the CDR3 is TGTGCCAGCAGTTATTCGCCCCGGGGGAGCTCCTACGAGCAGTACTTC.

This chain uses TRBV29-1 with TRBJ2-7; either TRBD1 or TRBD2 may fit D (5 bases each). Germline V gives CDR1 SQVTM, CDR2 ANQGSEA. There are 12 residues in the CDR3. V lost 4 bases, J lost 4 bases, and 11 bases lay in between. The CDR3 loop is CSVAGTSYEQYF. In DNA form, the CDR3 reads TGCAGCGTTGCGGGGACCTCTTACGAGCAGTACTTC.

There are a few counts of this clonotype. The V call is TRBV20-1, the J call TRBJ2-1, with D uncertain. The V end was cut by 1 base, the J end by 7 bases, with 20 bases between. This CDR3 comprises 16 residues. Per the germline V gene, CDR1 is DFQATT and CDR2 is SNEGSKA (reference sequence). DNA of the CDR3: TGCAGTGCTAGAGGTTCGGGCAGCCATGACGGGAATGAGCAGTTCTTC. Protein: CSARGSGSHDGNEQFF.

This clonotype occurred many times. The V gene is TRBV5-1, the J gene TRBJ2-2; 7 bases are shared with TRBD2. Trimming at V came to 3 bases and at J to 0 bases, leaving 2 bases not matched to a gene. Germline V gives CDR1 SGHRS, CDR2 YFSETQ. The CDR3 covers 15 residues. The CDR3 nucleotides read TGCGCCAGCAGCTCCAGCGGGACGAACACCGGGGAGCTGTTTTTT. Its translation is CASSSSGTNTGELFF. Drawing the rest from reference TRBV5-1 and TRBJ2-2, the complete variable domain is KAGVTQTPRYLIKTRGQQVTLSCSPISGHRSVSWYQQTPGQGLQFLFEYFSETQRNKGNFPGRFSGRQFSNSRSEMNVSTLELGDSALYLCASSSSGTNTGELFFGEGSRLTVL.

In its sample, this clonotype was seen a few times. The chain recombines TRBV20-1 with TRBJ2-7; 8 nucleotides match TRBD1. This CDR3 is 15 amino acids long. V shed 6 bases and J 2 bases; nucleotides not matched to a gene: 12. Germline CDR1 is DFQATT and CDR2 is SNEGSKA (reference sequence). CDR3 nucleotide sequence: TGCAGTGCAGGAGATTCCGGGACAGGAGCCTACGAGCAGTACTTC. This translates into CSAGDSGTGAYEQYF.

This clonotype was observed a handful of times. The CDR3: CSASPYRGQHLNYGYTF. DNA of the CDR3: TGCAGTGCTTCCCCTTACAGGGGCCAACACCTTAACTATGGCTACACCTTC. The chain joins TRBV20-1 to TRBJ1-2, with TRBD1 identical over 7 bases. The CDR3 sequence is 17 residues long. J lost 1 base, V lost 5 bases, and 16 bases had no gene match. Germline lookup yields CDR1 DFQATT and CDR2 SNEGSKA (reference sequence).

This clonotype was counted ten times or more. The V and J genes are TRBV20-1 and TRBJ2-3; D is perhaps TRBD2 (6 bases). V was shortened by 0 bases and J by 4 bases, with 14 bases between the two germline ends. The CDR3 sequence is 15 residues long. Germline CDR1 DFQATT, CDR2 SNEGSKA (reference sequence). The CDR3 reads CSARDYLLAPDTQYF. In DNA form, the CDR3 reads TGCAGTGCTAGAGATTATTTACTAGCCCCAGATACGCAGTATTTT.

The V call is TRBV21-1, the J call TRBJ2-7. TRBV21-1 is reported as a pseudogene. CDR3 length: 12 amino acids. This chain's CDR3 is CASSRPIAGLYF. CDR3 nucleotide sequence: TGTGCCAGCAGCAGACCCATCGCCGGCCTGTACTTC.